What follows are 3 T cell receptor beta chains derived from one specimen sequenced in a study of T cell changes during pregnancy in multiple sclerosis (dated by TCRdb to the late 2010s). The method behind the library was the immunoSEQ multiplex PCR assay. TCRdb retrieved this table from immuneACCESS and kept in-frame rearrangements only. Not all clones are present; in checked studies, unresolved V genes account for under half, and no reason is known for the remainder. Here the sample has 70,000 to 100,000 clones; 90% to 95% occur a single time. The ten largest clones capture about 2.4% of the sample. The sample here was peripheral blood, taken in the third trimester of pregnancy. These receptor sequences come from a female donor with multiple sclerosis, enrolled in a pregnancy study.

The chain employs TRBV28 and TRBJ2-7; possible D gene TRBD1, 7 bases. The germline V gene has CDR1 MDHEN and CDR2 SYDVKM. This CDR3 region has 13 residues. Trimming left V 10 bases short and J 1 base short, with 14 bases between. The CDR3 sequence is CAIQGGWSYEQYF. In DNA form, the CDR3 reads TGTGCCATCCAGGGGGGATGGTCCTACGAGCAGTACTTC.

The chain carries TRBV7-2 and TRBJ2-6, with 10 bases that match TRBD1. V shed 5 bases and J 0 bases; nucleotides not matched to a gene: 4. Per germline, CDR1 SGHTA and CDR2 FQGNSA. CDR3 size: 17 residues. In nucleotides, the CDR3 is TGTGCCAGCAGCCCCTGGACAGGGGGCTCTGGGGCCAACGTCCTGACTTTC. The encoded protein is CASSPWTGGSGANVLTF.

V is TRBV19 and J is TRBJ1-2, with TRBD1 identical over 12 bases. From germline, CDR1 is LNHDA and CDR2 SQIVND (reference sequence). Germline trimming cut 1 base from V and 6 bases from J; bases unmatched to any gene: 6. This CDR3 region has 16 residues. DNA of the CDR3: TGTGCCAGTAGTATAGCCGGGACAGGGGGCGAGAATGGCTACACCTTC. It encodes CASSIAGTGGENGYTF.